This T cell receptor beta chain comes out of a study of T cells after yellow fever vaccination. Regarding the study as a whole: Abundant contaminating clonotypes from the bulk population could appear in FACS-sorted repertoires.

TCRdb redid the calling of the 5' RACE reads with MiXCR, one entry per CDR3 protein. This sample has approximately 340,000 distinct CDR3 sequences, with roughly 8.7% found just once. With regard to this clonotype: Its matching antigen is unknown.

This CDR3 is 14 amino acids long. V lost 3 bases, J lost 5 bases, and 15 bases lay in between. CDR1 and CDR2 from the germline V gene are DFQATT and SNEGSKA (reference sequence). This TCR derives from a man in his late teens or twenties who received the YFV17D yellow fever vaccine. The J gene is TRBJ2-3, the V gene TRBV20-1; the D gene is possibly TRBD2 (5 bases). This specimen consisted of PBMCs, obtained on the day of the first yellow fever vaccination. CDR3 in amino acids: CSARLRLAKDTQYF. The CDR3 bases are TGCAGTGCTAGGCTTCGGCTAGCAAAAGATACGCAGTATTTT.